These T cell receptor beta chains were read from a single sample in a study of T-cell reconstitution after alpha-beta-depleted transplantation in children. TCRdb processed the PCR reads anew with MiXCR; each CDR3 protein has one entry. The repertoire holds some 500,000 distinct CDR3 sequences, with around 16% as singletons. The sample here was PBMCs from the stem cell graft donor, taken from the stem cell graft. The receptors derive from a human donor who donated a stem cell graft to a child with acute lymphoblastic leukemia. The CDR3 runs from the conserved cysteine through the conserved F or W. The D gene is left open where the match is weak. Only part of the rows carry a size: once, few, many, or a class if the clone is expanded.

abundance	d_gene	j_gene	v_gene	CDR3nt	CDR3aa
.	TRBD2	TRBJ2-1	TRBV19	TGTGCCAGCCAAGCGGGAGGGTTCTCCTACAATGAGCAGTTCTTC	CASQAGGFSYNEQFF
few	.	TRBJ2-1	TRBV10-3	TGTGCCATCAGTGAGTTGGGCCCCACCAAAGATGAGCAGTTCTTC	CAISELGPTKDEQFF
few	.	TRBJ2-5	TRBV14	TGTGCCAGCAGCCAAGCCGGGGCGGTCCAAGAGACCCAGTACTTC	CASSQAGAVQETQYF
many	TRBD2	TRBJ2-1	TRBV12-3/TRBV12-4	TGTGCCAGCAGTGCGATGACTAGCGGCTCCTACAATGAGCAGTTCTTC	CASSAMTSGSYNEQFF
.	.	TRBJ1-2	TRBV19	TGTGCCAGTAGTATAACCGCAGCCAACTATGGCTACACCTTC	CASSITAANYGYTF
.	TRBD1	TRBJ1-4	TRBV5-5	TGTGCCAGCAGCGGGCAAGGGACAGGGACTAATGAAAAACTGTTTTTT	CASSGQGTGTNEKLFF
.	.	TRBJ2-5	TRBV9	TGTGCCAGCAGCACGGTGGCGGGAAGGGAGACCCAGTACTTC	CASSTVAGRETQYF
.	.	TRBJ1-5	TRBV3-1	TGTGCCAGCAGCCAAGATCGATCAGGGGTGGGCAATCAGCCCCAGCATTTT	CASSQDRSGVGNQPQHF
.	TRBD1	TRBJ1-5	TRBV5-6	TGTGCCAGCAGTACAGGGGGATGGAGCAATCAGCCCCAGCATTTT	CASSTGGWSNQPQHF
.	.	TRBJ2-5	TRBV5-1	TGCGCCAGCGGGGGGTCAGGGAGAGAGACCCAGTACTTC	CASGGSGRETQYF
few	.	TRBJ2-1	TRBV29-1	TGCAGCGTTGAAGATTGGGGGGACAGTTACAATGAGCAGTTCTTC	CSVEDWGDSYNEQFF
.	.	TRBJ2-2	TRBV7-2	TGTGCCAGCAGCTTAGGCATAAACACCGGGGAGCTGTTTTTT	CASSLGINTGELFF
.	.	TRBJ2-1	TRBV12-3/TRBV12-4	TGTGCCAGCAGTTTAGGGGGTCCTGCCTACAATGAGCAGTTCTTC	CASSLGGPAYNEQFF
.	TRBD2	TRBJ2-3	TRBV4-1	TGCGCCAGCAGCCAAGATACCCCCCCGCTAGCGGGCAGCACAGATACGCAGTATTTT	CASSQDTPPLAGSTDTQYF
.	TRBD2	TRBJ2-5	TRBV19	TGTGCCTCACGGGGGACTAGCGGAGCTTCGGGGACCCAGTACTTC	CASRGTSGASGTQYF
few	.	TRBJ2-7	TRBV19	TGTGCCAGTAGTATGTGGCAGGGCTACGAGCAGTACTTC	CASSMWQGYEQYF
few	.	TRBJ2-7	TRBV4-2	TGTGCCAGCAGCCAAGATAGCCCTCTCGAGCAGTACTTC	CASSQDSPLEQYF
.	TRBD1	TRBJ1-1	TRBV5-1	TGCGCCAGCAGCCCCACAGGGGTAAGGAACACTGAAGCTTTCTTT	CASSPTGVRNTEAFF
.	TRBD1	TRBJ1-2	TRBV28	TGTGCCAGCAGTCCATGGACAGGGGGCGACTATGGCTACACCTTC	CASSPWTGGDYGYTF
.	.	TRBJ2-7	TRBV14	TGTGCTGCCGGGGATTATTACGAGCAGTACTTC	CAAGDYYEQYF
.	.	TRBJ1-1	TRBV27	TGTGCCAGCAGTTTAAGGGGGTGGAGCACTGAAGCTTTCTTT	CASSLRGWSTEAFF
few	TRBD2	TRBJ2-1	TRBV7-8	TGTGCCAGCACCGCGGGGGGAGTGGTGGACAATGAGCAGTTCTTC	CASTAGGVVDNEQFF
.	.	TRBJ2-1	TRBV5-1	TGCGCCAGCGGGAACGACCCGATGCTGAACAATGAGCAGTTCTTC	CASGNDPMLNNEQFF
.	.	TRBJ2-2	TRBV4-1	TGCGCCAGCAGCCACGGATATGGGGGCCCGATCACCGGGGAGCTGTTTTTT	CASSHGYGGPITGELFF
few	TRBD2	TRBJ2-5	TRBV12-3/TRBV12-4	TGTGCCAGCAGTGCGGGACTAGCGGGTATTGAGACCCAGTACTTC	CASSAGLAGIETQYF
few	TRBD1	TRBJ2-7	TRBV27	TGTGCCAGCAGTGGTCCAGGGGGCTCCTACGAGCAGTACTTC	CASSGPGGSYEQYF
few	.	TRBJ2-7	TRBV7-6	TGTGCCAGCAGCTCGGCCTCTACTAACGAGCAGTACTTC	CASSSASTNEQYF
.	.	TRBJ2-7	TRBV11-1	TGTGCCAGTTCGCGTAGGGGGGGAGAGGGCGAGGTCACCTACGAGCAGTACTTC	CASSRRGGEGEVTYEQYF
few	.	TRBJ2-5	TRBV28	TGTGCCAGCAGTCCTGCGGGCCAGAGCCTCCCCCAGTACTTC	CASSPAGQSLPQYF
few	TRBD1	TRBJ1-2	TRBV20-1	TGCAGTGCCTTAAGGGGAGGGACAGGGAGCCCTGGCTACACCTTC	CSALRGGTGSPGYTF
few	.	TRBJ2-1	TRBV5-1	TGCGCCAGCAGCTTCACAGGGATCTCCTACAATGAGCAGTTCTTC	CASSFTGISYNEQFF
.	TRBD2	TRBJ2-3	TRBV5-1	TGCGCCAGCAGCTTACTTCTCGCTCAAGCTAGCGGGATAGAAAATACGCAGTATTTT	CASSLLLAQASGIENTQYF
.	.	TRBJ1-4	TRBV6-4	TGTGCCAGCAGTGACGGAGCAGGAACTAATGAAAAACTGTTTTTT	CASSDGAGTNEKLFF
.	TRBD1	TRBJ1-2	TRBV5-1	TGCGCCAGCAGCTTAGGGACAGGGACTTATGGCTACACCTTC	CASSLGTGTYGYTF